This T cell receptor beta chain was recovered during a study of CXCR3-negative and CXCR3-positive naive CD8 T cells (dated by TCRdb to between 2018 and 2021). In the study overall: In total, some 130 million TRB reads were obtained, corresponding to roughly 1.5 +/- 0.3 million reads per library. Diversity and physicochemical repertoire analyses were performed on around 10 donors pooled from two independent experiments. TRBV-TRBJ cluster analysis included naive subsets from a handful of donors and memory cells from 3 donors.

What the work shows at the level of the full study, not this receptor alone: Compared with CXCR3-negative naive cells, CXCR3-positive naive cells had TRB CDR3s with higher hydrophobicity (lower Kidera factor 4), lower energy, and higher strength and volume indices. Surface CD5, linked to self-reactivity in mice, was comparable between naive subsets; TCR interaction strength was therefore also inferred from TRB CDR3 physicochemical properties. Naive CXCR3-negative and CXCR3-positive cells from the same donor showed similar TRBV-TRBJ usage, whereas memory cells showed distinct patterns. Comparably high repertoire diversity was found in both naive subsets, whereas much lower repertoire diversity was found in memory CD8+ T cells. CXCR3 expression partially decreased after cryopreservation, so most assays used freshly isolated PBMCs.

The sequencer was a NextSeq 550. The Human TCR Profiling Kit (MiLaboratory) was used to make UMI-labeled 5' RACE TRB cDNA libraries. cDNA synthesis used the entire amount of extracted RNA, and PCR amplification then used the entire amount of cDNA produced. Libraries were prepared in parallel with an identical number of PCR cycles. The authors processed their data as follows. MIGEC and MiXCR extracted about 53,000 +/- 10,000 unique UMI-labeled TRB cDNA molecules per library, requiring at least two reads per UMI. An average of roughly 40,000 +/- 10,000 functional in-frame TRB CDR3 nucleotide clonotypes without stop codons was found per library. Diversity metrics, including normalized Shannon-Wiener and Chao1, were computed in VDJtools after downsampling to 5000 UMI-labeled TRB molecules per sample. VDJtools was used to calculate clonotype-size-weighted physicochemical properties of the central five CDR3 residues, namely interaction energy, strength, volume and Kidera factor 4. TCRdb reprocessed the raw reads; every CDR3 protein sequence is a single record, and DNA is not supplied. For this entry, the V and J calls and clone size follow TCRdb and not the study's own pipeline. The sample's records list fewer than 140,000 distinct CDR3 sequences. The ten biggest clones cover 0.38% of the sample.

Its CDR3 holds 18 amino acids, cysteine through phenylalanine. There is no recorded DNA. For this clonotype: Its antigen remains unidentified.

Each CD8+ T cell subset was flow-sorted in triplicate, and around 300,000 cells per subset were placed directly into RLT lysis buffer. To exclude memory contaminants, naive CD8+ T cells were stringently defined as CD45RO-CCR7+CD27+CD95-. Peripheral blood mononuclear cells were isolated from buffy coats using standard density gradient centrifugation. A FACSAria III was used to flow-sort naive CD8+ T cells into CXCR3-negative and CXCR3-positive populations. Total RNA was extracted from sorted cells using an RNeasy Mini Kit. The sequence came from a human donor in good health. Some clones in this sample may be carry-over from other donors' samples. The rearrangement combines TRBV21-1 with TRBJ1-4; absent DNA, TCRdb's TRBD1 call cannot be checked. TRBV21-1 is termed a pseudogene. Sequenced input: naive CXCR3+ CD8+ T cells from blood. The meaning of the sample's cell subset or site label: CD45RO-CCR7+CD27+CD95- naive CD8+ T cells expressing CXCR3 (TNR3+). The CDR3 region has the sequence CASSTRQGNVAVREKLFF.